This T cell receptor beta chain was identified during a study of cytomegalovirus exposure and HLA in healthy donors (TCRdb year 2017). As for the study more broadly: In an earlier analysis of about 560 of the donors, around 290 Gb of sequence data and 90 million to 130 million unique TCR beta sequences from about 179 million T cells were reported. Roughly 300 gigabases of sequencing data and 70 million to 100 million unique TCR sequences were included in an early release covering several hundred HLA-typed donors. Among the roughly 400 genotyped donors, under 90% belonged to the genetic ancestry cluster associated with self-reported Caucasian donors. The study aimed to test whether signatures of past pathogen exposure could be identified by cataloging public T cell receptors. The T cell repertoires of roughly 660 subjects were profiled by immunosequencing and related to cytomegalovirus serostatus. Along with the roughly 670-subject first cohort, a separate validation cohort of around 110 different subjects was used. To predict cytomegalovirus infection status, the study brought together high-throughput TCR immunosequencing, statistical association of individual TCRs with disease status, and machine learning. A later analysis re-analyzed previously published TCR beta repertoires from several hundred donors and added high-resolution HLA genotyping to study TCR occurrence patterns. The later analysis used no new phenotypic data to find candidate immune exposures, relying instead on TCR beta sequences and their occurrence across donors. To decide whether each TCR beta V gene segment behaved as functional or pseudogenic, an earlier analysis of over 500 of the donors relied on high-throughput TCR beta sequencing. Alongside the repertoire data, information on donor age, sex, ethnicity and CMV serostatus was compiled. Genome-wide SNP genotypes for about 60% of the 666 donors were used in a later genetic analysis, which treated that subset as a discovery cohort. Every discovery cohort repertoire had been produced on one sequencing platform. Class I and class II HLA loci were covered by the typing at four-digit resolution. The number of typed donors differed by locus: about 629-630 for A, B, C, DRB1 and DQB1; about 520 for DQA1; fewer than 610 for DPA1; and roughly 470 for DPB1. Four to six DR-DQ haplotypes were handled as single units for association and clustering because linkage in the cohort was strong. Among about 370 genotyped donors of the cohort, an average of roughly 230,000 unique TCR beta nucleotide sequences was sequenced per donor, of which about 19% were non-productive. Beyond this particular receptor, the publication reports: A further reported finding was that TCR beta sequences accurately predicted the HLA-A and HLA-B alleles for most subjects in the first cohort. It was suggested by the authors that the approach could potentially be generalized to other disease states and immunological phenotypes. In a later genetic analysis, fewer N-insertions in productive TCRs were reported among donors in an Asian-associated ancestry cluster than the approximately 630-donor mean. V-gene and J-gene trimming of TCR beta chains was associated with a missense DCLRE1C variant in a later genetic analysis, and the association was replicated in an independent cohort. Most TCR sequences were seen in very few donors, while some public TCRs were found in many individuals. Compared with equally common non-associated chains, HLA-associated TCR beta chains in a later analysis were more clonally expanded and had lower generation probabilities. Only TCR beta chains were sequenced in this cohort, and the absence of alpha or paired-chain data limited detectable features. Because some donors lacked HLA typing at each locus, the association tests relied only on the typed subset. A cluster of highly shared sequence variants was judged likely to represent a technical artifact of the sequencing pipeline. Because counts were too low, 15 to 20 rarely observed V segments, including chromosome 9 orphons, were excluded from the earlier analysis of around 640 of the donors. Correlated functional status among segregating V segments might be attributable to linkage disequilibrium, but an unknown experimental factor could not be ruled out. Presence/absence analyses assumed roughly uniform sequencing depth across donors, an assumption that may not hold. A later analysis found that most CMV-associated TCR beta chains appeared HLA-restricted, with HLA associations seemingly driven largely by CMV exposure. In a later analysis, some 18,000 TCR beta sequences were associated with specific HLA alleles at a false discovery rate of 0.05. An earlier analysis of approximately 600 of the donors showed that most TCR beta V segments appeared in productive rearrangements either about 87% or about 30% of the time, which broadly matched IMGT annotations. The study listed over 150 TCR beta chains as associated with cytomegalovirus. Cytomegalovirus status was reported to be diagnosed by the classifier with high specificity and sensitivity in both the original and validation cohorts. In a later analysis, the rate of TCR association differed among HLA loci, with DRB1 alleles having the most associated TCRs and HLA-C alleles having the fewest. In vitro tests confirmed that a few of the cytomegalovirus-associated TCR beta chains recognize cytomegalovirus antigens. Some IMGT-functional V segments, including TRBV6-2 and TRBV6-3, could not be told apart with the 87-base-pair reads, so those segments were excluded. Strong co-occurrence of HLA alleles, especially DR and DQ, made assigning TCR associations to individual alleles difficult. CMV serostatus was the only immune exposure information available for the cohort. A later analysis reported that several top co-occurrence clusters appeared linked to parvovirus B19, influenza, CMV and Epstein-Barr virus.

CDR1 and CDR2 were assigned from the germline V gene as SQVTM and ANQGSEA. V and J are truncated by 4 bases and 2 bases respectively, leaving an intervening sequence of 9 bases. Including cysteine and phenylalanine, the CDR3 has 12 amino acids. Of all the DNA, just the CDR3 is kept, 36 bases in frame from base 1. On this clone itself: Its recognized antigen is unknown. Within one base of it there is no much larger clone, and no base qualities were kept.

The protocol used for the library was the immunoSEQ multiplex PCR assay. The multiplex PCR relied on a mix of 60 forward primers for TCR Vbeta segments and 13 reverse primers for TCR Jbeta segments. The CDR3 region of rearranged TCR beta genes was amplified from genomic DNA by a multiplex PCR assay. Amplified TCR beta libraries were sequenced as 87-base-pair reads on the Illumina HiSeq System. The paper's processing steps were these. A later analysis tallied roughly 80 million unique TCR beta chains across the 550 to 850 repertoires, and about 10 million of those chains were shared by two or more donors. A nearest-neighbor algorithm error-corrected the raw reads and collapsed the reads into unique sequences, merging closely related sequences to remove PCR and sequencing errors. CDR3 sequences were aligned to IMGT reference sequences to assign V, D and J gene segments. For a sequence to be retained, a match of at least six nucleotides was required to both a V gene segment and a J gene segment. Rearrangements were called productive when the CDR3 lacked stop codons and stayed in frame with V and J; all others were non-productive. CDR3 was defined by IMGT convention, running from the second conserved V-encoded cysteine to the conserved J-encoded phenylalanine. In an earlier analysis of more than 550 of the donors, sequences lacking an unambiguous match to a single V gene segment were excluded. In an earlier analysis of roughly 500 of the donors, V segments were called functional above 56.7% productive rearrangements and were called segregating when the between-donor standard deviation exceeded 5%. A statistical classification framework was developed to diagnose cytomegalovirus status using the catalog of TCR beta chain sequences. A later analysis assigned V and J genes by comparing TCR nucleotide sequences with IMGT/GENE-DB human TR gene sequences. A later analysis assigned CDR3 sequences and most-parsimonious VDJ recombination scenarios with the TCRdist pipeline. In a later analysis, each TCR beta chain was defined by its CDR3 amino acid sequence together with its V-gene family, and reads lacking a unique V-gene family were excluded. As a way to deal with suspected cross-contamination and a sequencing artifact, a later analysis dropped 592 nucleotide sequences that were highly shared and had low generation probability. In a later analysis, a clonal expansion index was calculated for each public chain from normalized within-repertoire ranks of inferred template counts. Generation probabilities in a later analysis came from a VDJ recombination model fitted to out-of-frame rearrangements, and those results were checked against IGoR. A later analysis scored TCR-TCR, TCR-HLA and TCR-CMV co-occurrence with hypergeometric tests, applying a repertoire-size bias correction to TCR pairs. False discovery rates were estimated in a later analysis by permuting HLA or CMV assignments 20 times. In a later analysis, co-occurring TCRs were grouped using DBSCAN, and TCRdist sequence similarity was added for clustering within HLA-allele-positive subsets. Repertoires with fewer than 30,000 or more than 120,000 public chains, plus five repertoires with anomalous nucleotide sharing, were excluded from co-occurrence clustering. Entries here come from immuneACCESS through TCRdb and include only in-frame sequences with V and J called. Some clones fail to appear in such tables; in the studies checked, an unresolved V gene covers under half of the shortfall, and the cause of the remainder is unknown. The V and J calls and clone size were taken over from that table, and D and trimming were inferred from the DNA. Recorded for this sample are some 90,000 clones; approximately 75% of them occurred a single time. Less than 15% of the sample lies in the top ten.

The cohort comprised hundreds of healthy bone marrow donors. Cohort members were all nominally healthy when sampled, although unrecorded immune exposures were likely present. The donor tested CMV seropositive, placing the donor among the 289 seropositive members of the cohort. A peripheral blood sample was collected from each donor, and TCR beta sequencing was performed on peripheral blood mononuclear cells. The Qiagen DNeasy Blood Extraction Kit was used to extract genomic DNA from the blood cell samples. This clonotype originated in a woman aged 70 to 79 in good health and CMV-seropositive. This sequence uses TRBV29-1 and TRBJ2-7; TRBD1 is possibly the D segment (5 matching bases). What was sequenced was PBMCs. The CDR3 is CSVAGQAYEQYF. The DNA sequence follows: TGCAGCGTTGCCGGACAAGCCTACGAGCAGTACTTC.